Shown below are 23 T cell receptor beta chains from a single sample sequenced in a study of Graves' ophthalmopathy and Graves' hyperthyroidism. The study amplified TCR beta CDR3 regions using RNA transcripts. The first round was an RT-PCR with HTBI primers, and the second round was a multiplex PCR. TCRdb re-analysed the multiplex PCR reads in MiXCR, keeping a single row per CDR3 protein. The repertoire holds approximately 640,000 distinct CDR3 sequences, with under 50% as singletons. The specimen sequenced was peripheral blood. The receptors were sampled from an adult man with Graves' ophthalmopathy.

This clonotype has a count of ten or more. The rearrangement joins TRBV5-5 to TRBJ1-2; 7 bases map to TRBD1. The germline V gene has CDR1 SGHKS and CDR2 YYEKEE (reference sequence). V gave up 3 bases and J gave up 4 bases; unmatched junction bases: 3. The CDR3 runs to 13 residues. The CDR3 spells CASSSTGSYGYTF. In DNA, the CDR3 is TGTGCCAGCAGCTCGACAGGGAGCTATGGCTACACCTTC.

The table lists this clonotype with many counts. The chain uses TRBV29-1 and TRBJ2-3; weak D call: TRBD1 (5 bases). V was shortened by 1 base and J by 5 bases, with 13 bases between the two germline ends. The CDR3 runs 14 residues. The germline CDR1 and CDR2 sequences are SQVTM and ANQGSEA. CDR3 coding DNA: TGCAGCGTTGAAGGGGGAAGGGGTGAAGATACGCAGTATTTT. Translated, it gives CSVEGGRGEDTQYF.

This clonotype was observed many times. The chain couples TRBV9 to TRBJ2-7; 8 nucleotides agree with TRBD1. CDR3 size: 15 residues. CDR1 is SGDLS, CDR2 YYNGEE, per germline. The ends lost 2 bases at V and 4 bases at J; junction bases unmatched: 8. CDR3 residues: CASSVQTGETYEQYF. As DNA, the CDR3 is TGTGCCAGCAGCGTCCAGACAGGGGAAACTTACGAGCAGTACTTC.

In regard to this clonotype: One end of the junction varies from germline; a read error may be responsible. V and J are TRBV10-3 and TRBJ2-6, with no clear D. In germline, CDR1 is ENHRY, CDR2 SYGVKD. This CDR3 is 13 amino acids long. CDR3 region: CAIRNETENTEAF. CDR3 nucleotide sequence: TGTGCCATCAGGAACGAAACGGAGAACACTGAAGCTTTC.

This clonotype was counted ten times or more. The chain has TRBV5-8 and TRBJ1-1; D is possibly TRBD1 (5 bases). Germline V gene data show CDR1 as SGHTS and CDR2 as YDEGEE. There are 13 residues in the CDR3. V lost 5 bases and J 4 bases, leaving 12 bases between the germline ends. In DNA, the CDR3 is TGTGCCAGCAGTTTGATGGGGGTCACTGAAGCTTTCTTT. It translates to CASSLMGVTEAFF.

The chain employs TRBV5-1 and TRBJ1-2; D is uncertain. Germline loops: CDR1 SGHRS, CDR2 YFSETQ. The CDR3 is 14 residues long. Trimming left V 6 bases short and J 0 bases short, with 12 bases between. CDR3 in DNA: TGCGCCAGCAAAGAGCCAGACCCTAACTATGGCTACACCTTC. The encoded protein is CASKEPDPNYGYTF.

The table lists this clonotype with a few counts. The rearrangement links TRBV20-1 to TRBJ2-3; 7 bases are shared with TRBD2. Trimming took 1 base from V and 8 from J; bases not matched to a gene: 3. Germline CDR1 reads DFQATT; CDR2 reads SNEGSKA (reference sequence). This CDR3 contains 12 residues. The DNA of the CDR3 is TGCAGTGCTAGAGGACTAGCCGGTACGCAGTATTTT. This gives the protein CSARGLAGTQYF.

This clonotype was counted many times. One junction end disagrees with the germline gene, perhaps due to a read error. V usage is TRBV6-6 and J usage is TRBJ1-4; D may be TRBD1 (6 bases). Germline CDR1 MNHNY, CDR2 SVGAGI (reference sequence). CDR3 length: 10 amino acids. CDR3 DNA: TGTGCCAGCAGTGAGGGGGACACCCTTTTT. Amino acids: CASSEGDTLF.

This clonotype was detected once. J is TRBJ2-7 and V is TRBV29-1; D may correspond to TRBD1 or TRBD2 (5 bases each). The CDR3 is 14 residues long. Germline values: CDR1 SQVTM, CDR2 ANQGSEA. V was cut by 3 bases and J by 7 bases, with 19 bases left in between. The CDR3 nucleotides read TGCAGCGTTGAGGCAGGGACGGATTTTGGGGAGCAGTACTTC. Translation gives CSVEAGTDFGEQYF.

This clonotype was observed a few times. The chain combines TRBV5-4 with TRBJ1-4; 7 bases line up with TRBD1. Germline CDR1 is SGHNT and CDR2 is YYREEE (reference sequence). Losses at the gene ends were 3 bases for V and 10 bases for J; bases not matched to a gene: 18. The length of the CDR3 is 17 residues. In DNA form, the CDR3 reads TGTGCCAGCAGCTCGATCGGAACAGGGGTTACTTTAGGAAAACTGTTTTTT. It specifies CASSSIGTGVTLGKLFF.

The chain combines TRBV4-2 with TRBJ1-3; no reliable D call. This CDR3 comprises 14 residues. The ends were cut back, 0 bases at V and 8 bases at J, with 11 bases in the middle. CDR1 and CDR2 from the germline V gene are LGHNA and YNFKEQ. CDR3 loop: CASSQDKVRDTIYF. CDR3 DNA sequence: TGTGCCAGCAGCCAAGATAAGGTGCGGGACACCATATATTTT.

About this clonotype: Likely a read error: the CDR3 ends without its conserved phenylalanine or tryptophan. The V and J genes are TRBV6-2 or TRBV6-3 and TRBJ2-7; no clear D gene. The ends were cut back, 6 bases at V and 4 bases at J, with 10 bases in the middle. The CDR3 totals 12 residues. Looked up from germline, CDR1 is MNHEY and CDR2 is SVGEGT. In DNA, the CDR3 is TGTGCCAGCAGGTCGACGGGTTACGAGCAGTACTGC. It is translated as CASRSTGYEQYC.

The sample holds many counts of this clonotype. J is TRBJ2-5 and V is TRBV6-2 or TRBV6-3; D is unresolved. CDR3 size: 14 residues. V was trimmed by 2 bases and J by 3 bases, leaving 10 bases between them. The germline V gene has CDR1 MNHEY and CDR2 SVGEGT. The CDR3 here is CASSYGQEEETQYF. The CDR3 DNA is TGTGCCAGCAGTTACGGGCAGGAAGAAGAGACCCAGTACTTC.

This clonotype was counted once. The chain couples TRBV25-1 to TRBJ1-5; D gene uncertain. V was pared by 8 bases and J by 6 bases, with 14 bases between. Germline CDR1 and CDR2: MGHDK and SYGVNS. CDR3 length equals 13 residues. The CDR3: CASAVGNTQPQHF. As DNA, the CDR3 is TGTGCCAGCGCCGTGGGAAATACTCAGCCCCAGCATTTT.

This chain uses TRBV29-1 with TRBJ2-7; possibly TRBD1 for D (6 bases). V lost 6 bases, J lost 2 bases, and 17 bases lay in between. Germline V gene data show CDR1 as SQVTM and CDR2 as ANQGSEA. The CDR3 runs to 14 residues. The CDR3 spells CSVPSFTGPYEQYF. The CDR3 coding sequence is TGCAGCGTCCCCTCCTTTACAGGGCCCTACGAGCAGTACTTC.

The rearrangement uses TRBV29-1 and TRBJ2-7, with 9 bases identical to TRBD1. Germline V gene sequence: CDR1 SQVTM, CDR2 ANQGSEA. Trimming removed 6 bases from V and 2 bases from J; junction bases left unmatched: 5. The CDR3 spans 13 residues. CDR3 in amino acids: CSVGQGITYEQYF. In nucleotides, the CDR3 is TGCAGCGTCGGACAGGGGATAACCTACGAGCAGTACTTC.

This clonotype was detected ten times or more. This sequence joins TRBV20-1 and TRBJ1-1; D remains unclear. Germline assignment: CDR1 DFQATT and CDR2 SNEGSKA (reference sequence). The ends were cut back, 1 base at V and 2 bases at J, with 8 bases in the middle. This CDR3 comprises 13 residues. CDR3: CSARAQTNTEAFF. The DNA of the CDR3 is TGCAGTGCTAGAGCCCAGACAAACACTGAAGCTTTCTTT.

The CDR3 spells CASSFQGRELFF. Here the CDR3 DNA reads TGCGCCAGCAGCTTCCAGGGTCGGGAGCTGTTTTTT. J is TRBJ2-2 and V is TRBV5-1; TRBD1 is a possible D gene (5 bases). V gave up 2 bases and J gave up 9 bases, with 8 bases separating them. The CDR3 is 12 amino acids. Germline lookup yields CDR1 SGHRS and CDR2 YFSETQ.

The V call is TRBV10-3, the J call TRBJ1-5; D possibly corresponds to TRBD1 (6 bases). This CDR3 contains 14 residues. V was clipped by 10 bases and J by 0 bases, with 13 bases between them. Germline V lookup: CDR1 ENHRY, CDR2 SYGVKD. The CDR3 bases are TGTGCCACGACACAGGGCTATAGCAATCAGCCCCAGCATTTT. Protein sequence: CATTQGYSNQPQHF.

This clonotype was observed once. The gene calls are TRBV9 and TRBJ2-7; 11 bases fit TRBD2. The end of the DNA is better explained by TRBJ2-1, so the J call may be wrong. Per the germline V gene, CDR1 is SGDLS and CDR2 is YYNGEE. The CDR3 spans 15 residues. Written as DNA, the CDR3 is TGTGCCAGCAGCGTCGGGACTAGCGGTTACAATGAGCAGTTCTTC. Its protein product is CASSVGTSGYNEQFF.

The rearrangement joins TRBV4-3 to TRBJ2-6; D remains unclear. The length of the CDR3 is 13 residues. V lost 2 bases and J lost 7, with 6 bases in between. The germline V gene has CDR1 LGHNA and CDR2 YSLEER. The DNA for the CDR3 is TGCGCCAGCAGCCAATCTGCCGCCAACGTCCTGACTTTC. It is translated as CASSQSAANVLTF.

This clonotype was picked up many times. V is TRBV11-2 and J is TRBJ1-1; D is uncertain. In germline, CDR1 is SGHAT, CDR2 FQNNGV. CDR3 length equals 15 residues. The V gene lost 0 bases and the J gene lost 1 base, with 9 bases spanning the gap. CDR3 bases: TGTGCCAGCAGCTTAGAAGGACGGCCGAACACTGAAGCTTTCTTT. Its translation is CASSLEGRPNTEAFF.

This clonotype has ten or more counts. This chain connects TRBV6-6 to TRBJ1-1; D is unresolved. The germline V and J ends were trimmed by 6 bases and 6 bases, with 14 bases remaining between them. Germline V gives CDR1 MNHNY, CDR2 SVGAGI (reference sequence). The CDR3 has 13 residues. In DNA, the CDR3 is TGTGCCAGCAGATCCAAGGGCCACGCTGAAGCTTTCTTT. It encodes CASRSKGHAEAFF.